Listed here are 22 T cell receptor beta chains from one sample, sequenced in a study of graft-versus-host responses after intestinal transplantation (dated by TCRdb to the early 2020s). Their target antigens are unknown. Library prep was done by the immunoSEQ multiplex PCR assay. As stored in TCRdb, this immuneACCESS dataset retains in-frame rearrangements with V and J assigned. A fraction of the clones does not appear; measured against another copy, unresolved V genes explain less than half of the discrepancy, and the remainder lacks a known reason. In all, the sample holds 150,000 or so clones, and 80% to 95% of those were seen once. The ten largest make up 0.15% to 0.2% of the sample. The meaning of the sample's time point label: cells obtained before transplantation from donor or recipient. Source: unstimulated CD4+ T cells sorted from spleen or lymph node cells, taken before intestinal transplant. The origin of the receptors is a human donor who received an intestinal transplant.

This clone was seen a single time. This chain joins TRBV19 and TRBJ2-3, with TRBD1 identical over 11 bases. The CDR3 covers 17 residues. Trimming cost V 7 bases and J 4 bases; bases outside gene matches: 13. The germline CDR1 and CDR2 sequences are LNHDA and SQIVND (reference sequence). The CDR3 loop reads CASTSLGQGVGADTQYF. CDR3 bases: TGTGCCAGTACCAGCCTGGGACAGGGGGTAGGAGCAGATACGCAGTATTTT.

CDR3 nucleotide sequence: TGTGCCAGCAGCGAGGGACTAGCGGGAAGGGGAGAGACCCAGTACTTC. The encoded protein is CASSEGLAGRGETQYF. The rearrangement joins TRBV5-6 to TRBJ2-5; 13 bases align to TRBD2. J lost 4 bases, V lost 4 bases, and 7 bases had no gene match. Per germline, CDR1 SGHDT and CDR2 YYEEEE. The CDR3 sequence is 16 residues long.

The chain has TRBV11-2 and TRBJ1-3; no clear D gene. Deletions cut 7 bases from V and 1 base from J, with 11 bases between. Per the germline V gene, CDR1 is SGHAT and CDR2 is FQNNGV. This CDR3 contains 14 residues. This CDR3 is CASTVGGSGNTIYF. The DNA of the CDR3 is TGTGCCAGCACCGTCGGAGGTTCTGGAAACACCATATATTTT.

About this clone: The CDR3 end shows no conserved phenylalanine or tryptophan, and so a read error is likely. The chain is built from TRBV4-1 and TRBJ2-7; maybe TRBD2 (5 bases). This CDR3 contains 15 residues. The V gene lost 1 base and the J gene lost 7 bases, with 17 bases spanning the gap. Germline CDR1 and CDR2: MGHRA and YSYEKL. CDR3 loop: CASSQGNRVRGEQYS. Written as DNA, the CDR3 is TGCGCCAGCAGCCAAGGGAATCGTGTACGGGGAGAGCAGTACTCC.

The rearrangement joins TRBV4-2 to TRBJ1-1, with TRBD1 matching over 8 bases. J gave up 3 bases and V 4 bases, and 10 bases lay outside the gene matches. Germline CDR1 LGHNA, CDR2 YNFKEQ. The CDR3 is 16 amino acids. DNA for the CDR3: TGTGCCAGCAGCCCCTTCTCCCAGGGGGCATACACTGAAGCTTTCTTT. It translates to CASSPFSQGAYTEAFF.

This chain joins TRBV4-3 and TRBJ2-1; D may be TRBD2 (7 bases). Germline-derived CDR1 and CDR2 are LGHNA and YSLEER. Trimming pared 0 bases from V and 9 bases from J, leaving 21 bases between. The CDR3 covers 17 residues. The CDR3: CASSQDRGEGPRSEQFF. In DNA form, the CDR3 reads TGCGCCAGCAGCCAAGATAGGGGGGAGGGCCCCAGAAGTGAGCAGTTCTTC.

The gene calls are TRBV11-2 and TRBJ2-5, with 12 bases identical to TRBD2. The CDR3 is 15 amino acids. After removal of 2 bases from V and 4 bases from J, the junction contained 2 bases not matched to a gene. Germline loops: CDR1 SGHAT, CDR2 FQNNGV. DNA for the CDR3: TGTGCCAGCAGCTTACCGGGACTAGCGGGAGAGACCCAGTACTTC. It codes for CASSLPGLAGETQYF. Supplemented by reference TRBV11-2 and TRBJ2-5, the full variable domain reads EAGVAQSPRYKIIEKRQSVAFWCNPISGHATLYWYQQILGQGPKLLIQFQNNGVVDDSQLPKDRFSAERLKGVDSTLKIQPAKLEDSAVYLCASSLPGLAGETQYFGPGTRLLVL.

The chain is built from TRBV10-3 and TRBJ2-7; D possibly corresponds to TRBD2 (5 bases). Germline CDR1 and CDR2: ENHRY and SYGVKD. The ends were cut back, 0 bases at V and 6 bases at J, with 12 bases in the middle. This CDR3 is 14 amino acids long. The DNA for the CDR3 is TGTGCCATCAGTGAGTCGCCTACCCGGGGCGAGCAGTACTTC. Translation: CAISESPTRGEQYF.

This chain connects TRBV11-2 to TRBJ2-4, with 9 bases identical to TRBD2. This CDR3 has 18 amino acids. After removal of 1 base from V and 4 bases from J, the junction contained 11 bases not matched to a gene. Germline CDR1 reads SGHAT; CDR2 reads FQNNGV. For the CDR3, the DNA is TGTGCCAGCAGCTTAGGGCTAGCGGGAAACACTAAGAAAAACATTCAGTACTTC. Translated: CASSLGLAGNTKKNIQYF.

The gene calls are TRBV6-1 and TRBJ2-7, with 11 positions matching TRBD2. The CDR3 has 15 residues. Trimming at V came to 3 bases and at J to 4 bases, leaving 5 bases not matched to a gene. CDR1 MNHNS and CDR2 SASEGT come from the germline V gene. CDR3 protein: CASSEGGLAGYEQYF. The DNA for the CDR3 is TGTGCCAGCAGTGAGGGAGGACTAGCGGGTTACGAGCAGTACTTC.

This clone was counted once. DNA for the CDR3: TGTGCCAGCAGCCCCCGGGACAGGGTTTACGAGCAGTACTTC. It encodes CASSPRDRVYEQYF. The V gene is TRBV11-1, the J gene TRBJ2-7, with 9 positions matching TRBD1. Germline loops: CDR1 SGHAT, CDR2 FQDESV (reference sequence). The CDR3 has 14 amino acids. Trimming at V came to 5 bases and at J to 4 bases, leaving 6 bases not matched to a gene.

This clone was detected only a few times. The chain links TRBV6-1 to TRBJ1-1; 9 bases are shared with TRBD1. The CDR3 extends over 15 amino acids. Trimming took 0 bases from V and 11 from J; bases not matched to a gene: 10. Germline V lookup: CDR1 MNHNS, CDR2 SASEGT. The CDR3 sequence is CASSEASGTGYTAFF. The CDR3 coding sequence is TGTGCCAGCAGTGAAGCGTCCGGGACAGGGTACACCGCTTTCTTT.

The rearrangement uses TRBV6-6 and TRBJ1-1; 8 nucleotides agree with TRBD1. Germline V lookup: CDR1 MNHNY, CDR2 SVGAGI (reference sequence). Trimming at V came to 5 bases and at J to 1 base, leaving 9 bases not matched to a gene. CDR3 length: 16 residues. The CDR3 loop is CASSATQGAGNTEAFF. CDR3 DNA: TGTGCCAGCAGTGCGACCCAGGGGGCCGGGAACACTGAAGCTTTCTTT.

The chain links TRBV18 to TRBJ1-3; D unclear. The CDR3 totals 18 residues. Trimming cost V 3 bases and J 0 bases, with 18 bases left between them. Looked up from germline, CDR1 is KGHSH and CDR2 is LQKENI. Written as DNA, the CDR3 is TGTGCCAGCTCACCGAGAAAGGACCTCAAACCCTCTGGAAACACCATATATTTT. It specifies CASSPRKDLKPSGNTIYF.

The chain has TRBV11-2 and TRBJ2-5; D might be TRBD1 (5 bases). This CDR3 is 12 amino acids long. CDR1 is SGHAT and CDR2 is FQNNGV in the germline V gene. V lost 1 base and J lost 12, with 12 bases in between. Written as DNA, the CDR3 is TGTGCCAGCAGCTTAGGGCAGGGAAGAAAGTACTTC. Encoded protein: CASSLGQGRKYF.

CDR3 sequence: CASSSPRQVLNTGELFF. The CDR3 nucleotides read TGTGCCAGCAGCTCACCCCGACAGGTTTTGAACACCGGGGAGCTGTTTTTT. The V call is TRBV5-5, the J call TRBJ2-2; D perhaps matches TRBD1 (6 bases). The germline CDR1 and CDR2 sequences are SGHKS and YYEKEE (reference sequence). V lost 3 bases to trimming and J lost 1 base, with 16 bases between them. This CDR3 has 17 residues.

Here the CDR3 reads CASYGRAGGLLRNEQFF. As DNA, the CDR3 is TGTGCCAGCTACGGGAGGGCGGGAGGACTATTACGCAATGAGCAGTTCTTC. The V and J genes are TRBV27 and TRBJ2-1, with 8 bases identical to TRBD2. The ends lost 8 bases at V and 6 bases at J; junction bases unmatched: 18. The germline gives CDR1 MNHEY, CDR2 SMNVEV (reference sequence). CDR3 length: 17 amino acids.

The CDR3 DNA sequence: TGTGCCAGCCGGCGGGACAGGGGGGGAGTAACTGAAGCTTTCTTT. Protein sequence: CASRRDRGGVTEAFF. This chain connects TRBV27 to TRBJ1-1, with 11 bases that match TRBD1. The V gene's germline CDR1 is MNHEY and CDR2 SMNVEV (reference sequence). CDR3 length: 15 residues. V trimming: 8 bases; J trimming: 5 bases; junction bases outside the gene matches: 10.

V gene TRBV5-4 combines with J gene TRBJ1-1, with 11 bases matching TRBD1. CDR1 and CDR2 (germline): SGHNT, YYREEE (reference sequence). The CDR3 contains 14 residues. V shed 2 bases and J 5 bases; nucleotides not matched to a gene: 2. The CDR3 DNA reads TGTGCCAGCAGCTTCGGACAGGGGGCGACTGAAGCTTTCTTT. As protein: CASSFGQGATEAFF.

The chain has TRBV5-1 and TRBJ1-2; 7 bases line up with TRBD1. V lost 0 bases and J lost 12; bases outside the gene matches: 14. CDR1 is SGHRS and CDR2 is YFSETQ in the germline V gene. The CDR3 is 15 residues long. In DNA, the CDR3 is TGCGCCAGCAGCTTGGGCCGAGGACAGGTCTCTCACCACACCTTC. Encoded protein: CASSLGRGQVSHHTF.

The J gene is TRBJ2-1, the V gene TRBV4-2; 8 positions match TRBD2. CDR3 length: 16 residues. Germline loops: CDR1 LGHNA, CDR2 YNFKEQ. Trimming removed 6 bases from V and 0 bases from J; junction bases left unmatched: 7. The CDR3 sequence: CASRHSGVSSYNEQFF. In nucleotides, the CDR3 is TGTGCCAGCAGACATAGCGGGGTGAGCTCCTACAATGAGCAGTTCTTC.

The genes are TRBV7-3 and TRBJ2-1; 14 nucleotides align to TRBD2. From germline, CDR1 is SGHTA and CDR2 FQGTGA. CDR3 size: 17 residues. J lost 4 bases, V lost 4 bases, and 6 bases had no gene match. Written as DNA, the CDR3 is TGTGCCAGCAGCTCGGGACTAGCGGGAGCCTATTACAATGAGCAGTTCTTC. Translating it yields CASSSGLAGAYYNEQFF.